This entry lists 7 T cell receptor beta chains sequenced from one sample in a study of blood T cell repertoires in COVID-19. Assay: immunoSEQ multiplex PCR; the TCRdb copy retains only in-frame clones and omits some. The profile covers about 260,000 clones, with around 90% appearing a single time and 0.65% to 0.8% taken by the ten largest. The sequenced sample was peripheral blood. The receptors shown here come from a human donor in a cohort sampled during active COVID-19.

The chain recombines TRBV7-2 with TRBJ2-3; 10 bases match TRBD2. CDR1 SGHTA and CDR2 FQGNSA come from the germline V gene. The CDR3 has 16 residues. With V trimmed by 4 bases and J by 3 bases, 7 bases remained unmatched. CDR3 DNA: TGTGCCAGCAGCTCCTGGACTAGCGGATGGACAGATACGCAGTATTTT. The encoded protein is CASSSWTSGWTDTQYF.

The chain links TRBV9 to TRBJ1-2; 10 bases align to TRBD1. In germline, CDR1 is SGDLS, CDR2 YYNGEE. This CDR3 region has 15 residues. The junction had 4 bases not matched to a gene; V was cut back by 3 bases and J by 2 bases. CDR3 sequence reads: CASSGPGQGNYGYTF. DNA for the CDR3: TGTGCCAGCAGCGGACCGGGACAGGGGAACTATGGCTACACCTTC.

CDR3 in amino acids: CASSLDGRAPYEQYF. The CDR3 DNA sequence: TGTGCCAGCAGTTTGGACGGGAGGGCCCCCTACGAGCAGTACTTC. The chain is built from TRBV27 and TRBJ2-7; TRBD2 matches 8 bases. The CDR3 consists of 15 residues. V lost 3 bases to trimming and J lost 2 bases; unmatched junction nucleotides: 6. From germline, CDR1 is MNHEY and CDR2 SMNVEV (reference sequence).

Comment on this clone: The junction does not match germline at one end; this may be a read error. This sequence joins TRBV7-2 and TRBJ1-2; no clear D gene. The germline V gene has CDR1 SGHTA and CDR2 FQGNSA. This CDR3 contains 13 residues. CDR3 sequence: CASTLNPELGYTF. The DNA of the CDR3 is TGTGCCAGCACCTTAAACCCGGAGCTGGGCTACACCTTC. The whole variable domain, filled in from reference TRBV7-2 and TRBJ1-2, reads GAGVSQSPSNKVTEKGKDVELRCDPISGHTALYWYRQSLGQGLEFLIYFQGNSAPDKSGLPSDRFSAERTGGSVSTLTIQRTQQEDSAVYLCASTLNPELGYTFGSGTRLTVV.

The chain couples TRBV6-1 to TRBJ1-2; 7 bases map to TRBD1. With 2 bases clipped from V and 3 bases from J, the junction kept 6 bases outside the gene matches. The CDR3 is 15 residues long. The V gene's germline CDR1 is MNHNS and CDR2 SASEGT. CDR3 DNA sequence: TGTGCCAGCAGTGAATATTTACAGGGGTACTATGGCTACACCTTC. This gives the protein CASSEYLQGYYGYTF.

CDR3 nucleotide sequence: TGTGCCAGCAGTTTAGGCCTTCGGGAGCAGTACTTC. Its protein is CASSLGLREQYF. The chain is built from TRBV12-3 or TRBV12-4 and TRBJ2-7, with D unresolved. The CDR3 runs 12 residues. V lost 1 base and J 7 bases, leaving 8 bases between the germline ends.

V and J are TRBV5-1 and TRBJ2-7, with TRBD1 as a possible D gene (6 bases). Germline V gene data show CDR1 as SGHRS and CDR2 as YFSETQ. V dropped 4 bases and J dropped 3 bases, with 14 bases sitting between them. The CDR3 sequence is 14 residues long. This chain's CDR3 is CASSPEPGDYEQYF. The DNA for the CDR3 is TGCGCCAGCAGCCCCGAGCCAGGGGACTACGAGCAGTACTTC. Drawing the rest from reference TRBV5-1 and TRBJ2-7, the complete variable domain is KAGVTQTPRYLIKTRGQQVTLSCSPISGHRSVSWYQQTPGQGLQFLFEYFSETQRNKGNFPGRFSGRQFSNSRSEMNVSTLELGDSALYLCASSPEPGDYEQYFGPGTRLTVT.